The source of this TCR beta chain is a study of spatial heterogeneity in lung cancer. This clonotype is medium-sized within its sample. Indicated time point: sample taken at primary tumor resection. One entry per CDR3 protein, called by TCRdb with MiXCR from the 5' RACE reads. The sample records about 21,000 distinct CDR3 sequences, roughly 4.2% being singletons. Germline V gives CDR1 SQVTM, CDR2 ANQGSEA. Trimming stripped 3 bases from V and 0 bases from J, with 11 bases between. The CDR3 runs to 14 residues. The source material was PBMCs, sampled at surgery. This receptor was taken from a male donor with early-stage non-small cell lung cancer. V and J are TRBV29-1 and TRBJ1-1; possibly TRBD1 for D (5 bases). CDR3 in amino acids: CSVERDGMNTEAFF. In DNA, the CDR3 is TGCAGCGTTGAGAGGGACGGAATGAACACTGAAGCTTTCTTT.